This TCR beta chain stems from a study of beta chain features in type 1 diabetes. Purity exceeding 95% was reached by all sorted populations. The whole isolated RNA underwent reverse transcription, so sequencing captured expressed TCRB transcripts. Sequenced by immunoSEQ multiplex PCR; TCRdb stores in-frame clones only, minus some. Of 200,000 to 250,000 clones in the sample, over 11% are singletons; the top ten hold roughly 0.02%. The CDR3 covers 13 residues. V was cut by 5 bases and J by 6 bases, with 13 bases left in between. Per the germline V gene, CDR1 is SEHNR and CDR2 is FQNEAQ (reference sequence). Study observations and caveats: Patients showed naive, central memory and Treg TCRB repertoires that appeared more similar than those of healthy donors. All four CD4+ subsets of Type 1 diabetes patients contained TCRB CDR3s that were moderately but significantly shorter.

This clone was counted a few times. Its antigen is undetermined. This TCR came from a man in his thirties or forties with type 1 diabetes. The chain employs TRBV7-9 and TRBJ1-2; TRBD1 is a possible D gene (6 bases). The sequencing input was naive CD4+ T cells from blood. In DNA form, the CDR3 reads TGTGCCAGCAGCCCCACAGGGCCCGATGGCTACACCTTC. Its protein is CASSPTGPDGYTF.